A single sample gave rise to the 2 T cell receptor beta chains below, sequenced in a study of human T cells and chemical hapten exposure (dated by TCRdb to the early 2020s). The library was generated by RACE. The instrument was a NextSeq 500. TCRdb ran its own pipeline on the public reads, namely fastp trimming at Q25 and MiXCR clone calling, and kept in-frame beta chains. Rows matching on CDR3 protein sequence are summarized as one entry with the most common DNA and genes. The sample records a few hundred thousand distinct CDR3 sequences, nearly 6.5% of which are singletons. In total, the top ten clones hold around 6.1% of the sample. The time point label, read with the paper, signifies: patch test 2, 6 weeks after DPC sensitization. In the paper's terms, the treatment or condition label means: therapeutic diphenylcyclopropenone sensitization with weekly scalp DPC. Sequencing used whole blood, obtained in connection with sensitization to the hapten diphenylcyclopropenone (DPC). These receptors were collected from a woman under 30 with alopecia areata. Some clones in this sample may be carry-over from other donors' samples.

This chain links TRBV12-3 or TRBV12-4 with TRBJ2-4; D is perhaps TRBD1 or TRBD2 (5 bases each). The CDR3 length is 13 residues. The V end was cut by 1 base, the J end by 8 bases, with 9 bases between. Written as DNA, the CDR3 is TGTGCCAGCAGTTTAGTGAGGGGAGACATTCAGTACTTC. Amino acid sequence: CASSLVRGDIQYF.

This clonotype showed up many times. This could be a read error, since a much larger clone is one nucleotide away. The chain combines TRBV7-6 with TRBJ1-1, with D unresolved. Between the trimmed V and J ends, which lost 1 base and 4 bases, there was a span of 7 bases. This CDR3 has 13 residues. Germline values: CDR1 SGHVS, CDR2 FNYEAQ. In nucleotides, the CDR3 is TGTGCCAGCAGCTTAGAAGTGGGCACTGAAGCTTTCTTT. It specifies CASSLEVGTEAFF.